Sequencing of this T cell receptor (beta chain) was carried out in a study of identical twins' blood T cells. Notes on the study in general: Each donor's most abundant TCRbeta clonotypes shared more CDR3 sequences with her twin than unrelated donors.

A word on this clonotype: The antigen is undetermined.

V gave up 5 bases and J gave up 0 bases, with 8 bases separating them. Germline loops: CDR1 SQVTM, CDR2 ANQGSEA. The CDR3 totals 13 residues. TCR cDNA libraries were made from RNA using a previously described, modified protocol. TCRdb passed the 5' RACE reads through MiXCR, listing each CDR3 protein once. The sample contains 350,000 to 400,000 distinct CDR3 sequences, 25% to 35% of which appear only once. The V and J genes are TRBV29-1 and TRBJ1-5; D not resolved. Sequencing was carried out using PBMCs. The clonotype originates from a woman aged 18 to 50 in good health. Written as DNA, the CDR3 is TGCAGCGTTCGGGAAAATAGCAATCAGCCCCAGCATTTT. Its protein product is CSVRENSNQPQHF.